The 25 T cell receptor beta chains below were found in one sample sequenced in a study of blood T cell repertoires in COVID-19. The data were produced by immunoSEQ multiplex PCR, yet TCRdb's version contains in-frame clones alone and is incomplete. The repertoire holds over 200,000 clones, with over 75% as singletons. Input material: peripheral blood. Receptor source: a woman in her twenties or thirties with acute or convalescent COVID-19.

The chain combines TRBV19 with TRBJ2-7, with D tentatively TRBD2 (5 bases). Germline CDR1 and CDR2: LNHDA and SQIVND (reference sequence). Trimming left V 2 bases short and J 10 bases short, with 18 bases between. The CDR3 contains 14 residues. CDR3 in DNA: TGTGCCAGTAGTATACTCATAACCAGCGGAGTACAGTACTTC. Its translation: CASSILITSGVQYF.

This chain uses TRBV27 with TRBJ2-1; 7 nucleotides line up with TRBD1. CDR3 size: 16 residues. Germline CDR1 MNHEY, CDR2 SMNVEV (reference sequence). The V gene end was trimmed by 5 bases and the J gene end by 4 bases; junction bases not matched to a gene: 11. The CDR3 coding sequence is TGTGCCAGCAGTCCAAGCGCCCGGGACAGTTACAATGAGCAGTTCTTC. Translated: CASSPSARDSYNEQFF.

This chain connects TRBV6-2 or TRBV6-3 to TRBJ2-1; 8 bases fit TRBD2. The junction had 10 bases not matched to a gene; V was cut back by 3 bases and J by 3 bases. There are 17 residues in the CDR3. In germline, CDR1 is MNHEY, CDR2 SVGEGT. CDR3 nucleotides: TGTGCCAGCAGTTATCCCACTAGCGGCGGGAACTACAATGAGCAGTTCTTC. As protein: CASSYPTSGGNYNEQFF.

V usage is TRBV6-2 or TRBV6-3 and J usage is TRBJ2-3; the D is unclear. Per germline, CDR1 MNHEY and CDR2 SVGEGT. Trimming removed 2 bases at V and 4 bases at J, with 16 bases between. This CDR3 is built from 16 residues. Written as DNA, the CDR3 is TGTGCCAGCAGTTACAGGTACCCCCATCTAGCAGATACGCAGTATTTT. The encoded protein is CASSYRYPHLADTQYF.

The gene calls are TRBV11-3 and TRBJ2-7; weak D call: TRBD2 (5 bases). The germline V and J ends were trimmed by 4 bases and 0 bases, with 10 bases remaining between them. CDR3 length equals 14 residues. Germline V gives CDR1 SGHNT, CDR2 YENEEA. Here the CDR3 reads CASSSGLSSYEQYF. The CDR3 DNA is TGTGCCAGCAGCTCTGGACTTAGCTCCTACGAGCAGTACTTC.

The table lists this clone with a few counts. The V call is TRBV29-1, the J call TRBJ1-3; TRBD1 aligns across 9 bases. The germline CDR1 and CDR2 sequences are SQVTM and ANQGSEA. The CDR3 consists of 15 residues. The junction had 7 bases not matched to a gene; V was cut back by 7 bases and J by 0 bases. DNA for the CDR3: TGCAGCGCTAGGGACAGGGAAAGCTCTGGAAACACCATATATTTT. As protein: CSARDRESSGNTIYF.

The V gene is TRBV6-5, the J gene TRBJ2-7; 10 nucleotides agree with TRBD2. Germline trimming cut 6 bases from V and 1 base from J; bases unmatched to any gene: 3. Germline CDR1 reads MNHEY; CDR2 reads SVGAGI. The CDR3 is made up of 14 amino acids. CDR3 in DNA: TGTGCCAGCAGGCCGGGACTAGCGTCCTACGAGCAGTACTTC. Its translation: CASRPGLASYEQYF.

The chain combines TRBV7-2 with TRBJ1-1; D is uncertain. Germline CDR1 is SGHTA and CDR2 is FQGNSA. Trimming removed 1 base from V and 5 bases from J, with 26 bases in between. CDR3 length: 19 amino acids. The CDR3 nucleotides read TGTGCCAGCAGCTTAGTTAAAGTTATGGTGAGAATAACCCGAACTGAAGCTTTCTTT. Protein sequence: CASSLVKVMVRITRTEAFF.

This clone was counted only a few times. The genes are TRBV7-9 and TRBJ2-2; a possible D gene is TRBD2 (6 bases). This CDR3 comprises 15 residues. Germline assignment: CDR1 SEHNR and CDR2 FQNEAQ (reference sequence). V lost 5 bases and J lost 1, with 11 bases in between. CDR3 bases: TGTGCCAGCAGCCCGAGGGACTTGAACACCGGGGAGCTGTTTTTT. The encoded protein is CASSPRDLNTGELFF.

The rearrangement links TRBV5-1 to TRBJ2-1; tentative D call: TRBD1 (5 bases). The germline CDR1 and CDR2 sequences are SGHRS and YFSETQ. Trimming left V 0 bases short and J 9 bases short, with 19 bases between. CDR3 length: 16 amino acids. The chain's CDR3 is CASSLVARTYGVEQFF. In DNA, the CDR3 is TGCGCCAGCAGCTTGGTTGCTCGGACATATGGGGTTGAGCAGTTCTTC.

The V and J genes are TRBV2 and TRBJ2-5; maybe TRBD2 (5 bases). Deletions cut 6 bases from V and 0 bases from J, with 17 bases between. The germline V gene has CDR1 SNHLY and CDR2 FYNNEI. The CDR3 runs to 16 residues. The CDR3 DNA is TGTGCCAGCAGCAGCCAACAACCGGGGTACCAAGAGACCCAGTACTTC. It codes for CASSSQQPGYQETQYF.

The chain joins TRBV7-9 to TRBJ2-1, with 10 bases that match TRBD2. The junction had 3 bases not matched to a gene; V was cut back by 4 bases and J by 12 bases. CDR3 length: 12 amino acids. Germline V gene sequence: CDR1 SEHNR, CDR2 FQNEAQ (reference sequence). For the CDR3, the DNA is TGTGCCAGCAGCTCCCAGCGGGAGGGGCAGTTCTTC. It encodes CASSSQREGQFF.

This clone was observed a few times. The chain combines TRBV5-1 with TRBJ1-1; no clear D gene. This CDR3 comprises 14 residues. V was cut by 2 bases and J by 1 base, with 9 bases left in between. CDR1 is SGHRS and CDR2 is YFSETQ in the germline V gene. CDR3 sequence: CASSLTPGNTEAFF. In DNA form, the CDR3 reads TGCGCCAGCAGCTTAACACCGGGGAACACTGAAGCTTTCTTT.

This chain connects TRBV2 to TRBJ2-3; the D is unclear. Trimming left V 1 base short and J 1 base short, with 9 bases between. The germline V gene has CDR1 SNHLY and CDR2 FYNNEI. This CDR3 comprises 15 residues. CDR3 sequence reads: CASSEEDPGTDTQYF. DNA for the CDR3: TGTGCCAGCAGTGAAGAAGATCCGGGCACAGATACGCAGTATTTT.

The V call is TRBV9, the J call TRBJ2-2; 8 bases map to TRBD2. V lost 3 bases, J lost 2 bases, and 6 bases stayed unmatched. Germline CDR1 reads SGDLS; CDR2 reads YYNGEE. The CDR3 has 16 residues. This chain's CDR3 is CASSAVVAGNTGELFF. In DNA form, the CDR3 reads TGTGCCAGCAGCGCGGTGGTAGCGGGAAACACCGGGGAGCTGTTTTTT.

The genes are TRBV9 and TRBJ2-1, with D possibly being TRBD1 (6 bases). Trimming took 4 bases from V and 0 from J, leaving 11 bases between them. Per the germline V gene, CDR1 is SGDLS and CDR2 is YYNGEE. The CDR3 consists of 15 residues. The CDR3 loop reads CASSFGQYSYNEQFF. CDR3 in DNA: TGTGCCAGCAGCTTCGGACAGTACTCCTACAATGAGCAGTTCTTC.

This clone was observed a few times. V usage is TRBV7-9 and J usage is TRBJ2-3; 11 bases map to TRBD2. The trim removed 4 bases at V and 5 bases at J, leaving 8 bases unmatched. This CDR3 has 16 amino acids. Per the germline V gene, CDR1 is SEHNR and CDR2 is FQNEAQ (reference sequence). The CDR3 nucleotides read TGTGCCAGCAGCTCGACTAGCGGGAAGTTTGGAGATACGCAGTATTTT. This codes for CASSSTSGKFGDTQYF.

The gene calls are TRBV7-2 and TRBJ1-6; no definite D call. Between the trimmed V and J ends, which lost 2 bases and 4 bases, there was a span of 9 bases. This CDR3 comprises 15 residues. Germline assignment: CDR1 SGHTA and CDR2 FQGNSA. The CDR3 region is CASSLTPGYNSPLHF. CDR3 bases: TGTGCCAGCAGCTTAACCCCGGGATATAATTCACCCCTCCACTTT.

The gene calls are TRBV24-1 and TRBJ2-7, with 9 bases that match TRBD2. Germline CDR1 reads KGHDR; CDR2 reads SFDVKD. V lost 4 bases and J lost 0; bases outside the gene matches: 12. This CDR3 comprises 18 residues. CDR3 protein: CATSEQRLAGRLSYEQYF. CDR3 bases: TGTGCCACCAGTGAACAGAGGCTAGCGGGACGCCTCTCCTACGAGCAGTACTTC.

Only one count was recorded for this clone. The chain uses TRBV19 and TRBJ2-1; 9 nucleotides match TRBD1. The trim removed 5 bases at V and 5 bases at J, leaving 7 bases unmatched. In germline, CDR1 is LNHDA, CDR2 SQIVND (reference sequence). This CDR3 contains 15 residues. The CDR3 nucleotides read TGTGCCAGTAGTGCAGGGACAGGGTCCCACAATGAGCAGTTCTTC. Protein sequence: CASSAGTGSHNEQFF.

The J gene is TRBJ2-1, the V gene TRBV7-9, with a tentative D call TRBD1 (6 bases). V was cut by 0 bases and J by 4 bases, with 7 bases left in between. CDR1 SEHNR and CDR2 FQNEAQ come from the germline V gene (reference sequence). The CDR3 sequence is 14 residues long. CDR3 DNA sequence: TGTGCCAGCAGCTTAGCAGGGGGTTACAATGAGCAGTTCTTC. This gives the protein CASSLAGGYNEQFF.

This clone was observed at least ten times. The chain couples TRBV2 to TRBJ2-1; 15 bases map to TRBD2. Trimming took 5 bases from V and 11 from J; bases not matched to a gene: 7. The germline V gene has CDR1 SNHLY and CDR2 FYNNEI. The CDR3 totals 15 residues. The CDR3 coding sequence is TGTGCCAGCAGTCGGACTAGCGGGAGGGCAGGAAAGCAGTTCTTC. Residues: CASSRTSGRAGKQFF.

CDR3 DNA sequence: TGTGCCAGCAGCTCACAGGGGGCATCCTACGAGCAGTACTTC. Protein: CASSSQGASYEQYF. V is TRBV9 and J is TRBJ2-7, with 9 bases that match TRBD1. From germline, CDR1 is SGDLS and CDR2 YYNGEE. The CDR3 sequence is 14 residues long. V was clipped by 4 bases and J by 1 base; unmatched bases: 3.

The rearrangement links TRBV10-3 to TRBJ2-7; TRBD2 agrees at 11 bases. J lost 0 bases, V lost 3 bases, and 4 bases had no gene match. This CDR3 is 16 amino acids long. Germline V gene sequence: CDR1 ENHRY, CDR2 SYGVKD. CDR3 residues: CAISDGTSGSSYEQYF. In nucleotides, the CDR3 is TGTGCCATCAGTGACGGGACTAGCGGAAGCTCCTACGAGCAGTACTTC.

The chain employs TRBV29-1 and TRBJ2-2; 8 nucleotides align to TRBD1. The ends lost 4 bases at V and 6 bases at J; junction bases unmatched: 7. The CDR3 sequence is 14 residues long. Germline lookup yields CDR1 SQVTM and CDR2 ANQGSEA. In nucleotides, the CDR3 is TGCAGCGTTGCTCAGGGGGCTTTAGCCGGGGAGCTGTTTTTT. Translated: CSVAQGALAGELFF.